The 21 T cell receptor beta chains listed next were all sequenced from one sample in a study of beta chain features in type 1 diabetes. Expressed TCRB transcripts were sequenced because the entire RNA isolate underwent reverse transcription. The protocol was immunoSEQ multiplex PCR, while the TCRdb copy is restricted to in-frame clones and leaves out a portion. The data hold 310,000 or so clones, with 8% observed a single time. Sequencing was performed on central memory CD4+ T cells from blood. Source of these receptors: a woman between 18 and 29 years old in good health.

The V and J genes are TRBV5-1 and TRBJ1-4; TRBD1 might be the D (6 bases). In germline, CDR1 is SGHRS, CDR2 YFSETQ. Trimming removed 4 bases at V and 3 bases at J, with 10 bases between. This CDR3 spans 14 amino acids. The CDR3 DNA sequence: TGCGCCAGCAGCCAGGACAGTGCTAATGAAAAACTGTTTTTT. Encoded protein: CASSQDSANEKLFF.

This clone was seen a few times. DNA for the CDR3: TGTGCCAGCAGTTTTCTTGTAGGGGGCAGAGCCAAAAACATTCAGTACTTC. Translation: CASSFLVGGRAKNIQYF. The V gene is TRBV28, the J gene TRBJ2-4, with 7 bases matching TRBD1. The CDR3 covers 17 residues. Germline CDR1 is MDHEN and CDR2 is SYDVKM. Trimming removed 3 bases from V and 0 bases from J; junction bases left unmatched: 8.

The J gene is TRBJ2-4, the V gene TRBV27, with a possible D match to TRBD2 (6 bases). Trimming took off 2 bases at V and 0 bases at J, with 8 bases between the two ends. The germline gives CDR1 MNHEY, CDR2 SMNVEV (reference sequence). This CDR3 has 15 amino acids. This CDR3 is CASSLRGTAKNIQYF. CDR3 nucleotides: TGTGCCAGCAGTTTACGGGGGACAGCCAAAAACATTCAGTACTTC.

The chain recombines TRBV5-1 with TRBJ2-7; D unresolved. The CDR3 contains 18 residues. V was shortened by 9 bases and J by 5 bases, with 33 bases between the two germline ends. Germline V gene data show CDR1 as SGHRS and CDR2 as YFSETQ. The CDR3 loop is CAIRTPRHVEGNVNEQYF. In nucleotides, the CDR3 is TGCGCCATCCGAACCCCGAGGCACGTTGAAGGGAACGTGAACGAGCAGTACTTC.

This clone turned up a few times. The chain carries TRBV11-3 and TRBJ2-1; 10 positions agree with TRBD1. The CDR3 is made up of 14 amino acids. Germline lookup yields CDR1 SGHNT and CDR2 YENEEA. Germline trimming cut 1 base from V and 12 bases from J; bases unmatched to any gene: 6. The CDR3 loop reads CASSLGGTGVAQFF. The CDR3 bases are TGTGCCAGCAGCTTAGGTGGGACAGGGGTTGCGCAGTTCTTC.

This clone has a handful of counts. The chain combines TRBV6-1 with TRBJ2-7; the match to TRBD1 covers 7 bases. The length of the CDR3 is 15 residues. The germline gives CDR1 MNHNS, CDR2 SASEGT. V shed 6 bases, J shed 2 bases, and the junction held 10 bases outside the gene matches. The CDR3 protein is CASSRLGTATYEQYF. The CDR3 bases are TGTGCCAGCAGCCGACTCGGGACAGCAACCTACGAGCAGTACTTC.

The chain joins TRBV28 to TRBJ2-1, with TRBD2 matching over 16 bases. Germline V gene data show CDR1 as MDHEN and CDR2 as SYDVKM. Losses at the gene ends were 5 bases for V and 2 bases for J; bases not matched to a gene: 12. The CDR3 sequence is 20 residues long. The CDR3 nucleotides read TGTGCCAGCAGTGGCGGGACTAGCGGGAGGGCCGGGGCGCCCTACAATGAGCAGTTCTTC. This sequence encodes CASSGGTSGRAGAPYNEQFF. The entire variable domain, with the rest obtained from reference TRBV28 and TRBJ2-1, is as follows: DVKVTQSSRYLVKRTGEKVFLECVQDMDHENMFWYRQDPGLGLRLIYFSYDVKMKEKGDIPEGYSVSREKKERFSLILESASTNQTSMYLCASSGGTSGRAGAPYNEQFFGPGTRLTVL.

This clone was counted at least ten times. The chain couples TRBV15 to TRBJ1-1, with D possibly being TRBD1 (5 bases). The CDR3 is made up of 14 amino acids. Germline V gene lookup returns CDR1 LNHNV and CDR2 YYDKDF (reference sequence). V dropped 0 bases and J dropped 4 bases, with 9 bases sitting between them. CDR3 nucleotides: TGTGCCACCAGCAGAGACGCCGGGGGCACTGAAGCTTTCTTT. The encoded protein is CATSRDAGGTEAFF.

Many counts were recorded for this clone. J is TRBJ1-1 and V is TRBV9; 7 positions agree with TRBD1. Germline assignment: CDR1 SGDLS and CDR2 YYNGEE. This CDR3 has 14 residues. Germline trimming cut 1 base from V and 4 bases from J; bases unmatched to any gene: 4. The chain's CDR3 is CASSVKSGGTEAFF. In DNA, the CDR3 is TGTGCCAGCAGCGTAAAGTCAGGGGGCACTGAAGCTTTCTTT.

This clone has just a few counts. CDR3 sequence (DNA): TGCAGCGTTGGACTCCCGGGGGAGACCCAGTACTTC. Residues: CSVGLPGETQYF. The chain has TRBV29-1 and TRBJ2-5; D is possibly TRBD2 (5 bases). V was trimmed by 4 bases and J by 5 bases, leaving 11 bases between them. The CDR3 totals 12 residues. CDR1 is SQVTM, CDR2 ANQGSEA, per germline.

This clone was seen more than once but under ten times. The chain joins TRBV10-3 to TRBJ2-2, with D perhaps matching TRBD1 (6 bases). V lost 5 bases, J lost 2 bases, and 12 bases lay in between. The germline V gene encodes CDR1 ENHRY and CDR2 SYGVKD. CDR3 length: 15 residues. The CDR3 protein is CAISTGTPNTGELFF. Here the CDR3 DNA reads TGTGCCATCAGTACCGGGACACCTAACACCGGGGAGCTGTTTTTT.

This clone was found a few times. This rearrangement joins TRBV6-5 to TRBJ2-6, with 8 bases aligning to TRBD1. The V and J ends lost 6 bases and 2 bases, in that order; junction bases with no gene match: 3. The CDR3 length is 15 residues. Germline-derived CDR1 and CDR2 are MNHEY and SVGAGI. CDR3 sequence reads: CASSRQGTGANVLTF. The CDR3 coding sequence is TGTGCCAGCAGCCGACAGGGGACTGGGGCCAACGTCCTGACTTTC.

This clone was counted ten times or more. The CDR3 DNA reads TGCAGCGTTGGGGACAGGGACTATGGCTACACCTTC. Its protein product is CSVGDRDYGYTF. This chain joins TRBV29-1 and TRBJ1-2; 9 bases match TRBD1. Trimming removed 4 bases from V and 3 bases from J; junction bases left unmatched: 0. The CDR3 sequence is 12 residues long. Looked up from germline, CDR1 is SQVTM and CDR2 is ANQGSEA.

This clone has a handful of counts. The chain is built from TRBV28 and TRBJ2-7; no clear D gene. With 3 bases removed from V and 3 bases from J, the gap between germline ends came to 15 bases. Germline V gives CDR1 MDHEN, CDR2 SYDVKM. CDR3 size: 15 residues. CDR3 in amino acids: CASSLARRGDYEQYF. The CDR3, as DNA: TGTGCCAGCAGTTTGGCGCGGCGCGGCGACTACGAGCAGTACTTC.

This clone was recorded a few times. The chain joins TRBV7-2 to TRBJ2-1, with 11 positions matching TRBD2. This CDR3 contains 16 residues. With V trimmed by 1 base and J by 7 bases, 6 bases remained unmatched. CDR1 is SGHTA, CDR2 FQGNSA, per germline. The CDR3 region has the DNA TGTGCCAGCAGCTTAGGTATGACTAGCGGGACGAATGAGCAGTTCTTC. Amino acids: CASSLGMTSGTNEQFF.

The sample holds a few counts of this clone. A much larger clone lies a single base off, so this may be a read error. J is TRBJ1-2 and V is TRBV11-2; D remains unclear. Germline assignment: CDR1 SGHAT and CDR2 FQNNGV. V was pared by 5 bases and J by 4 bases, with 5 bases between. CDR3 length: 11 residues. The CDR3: CASSPAYGYTF. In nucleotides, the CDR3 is TGTGCCAGCAGCCCGGCCTATGGCTACACCTTC.

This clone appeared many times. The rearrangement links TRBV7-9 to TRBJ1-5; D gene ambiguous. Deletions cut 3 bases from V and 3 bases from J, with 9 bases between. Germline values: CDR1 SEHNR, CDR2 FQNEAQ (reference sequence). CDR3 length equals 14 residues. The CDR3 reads CASSFGRLNQPQHF. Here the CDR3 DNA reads TGTGCCAGCAGCTTCGGACGGCTCAATCAGCCCCAGCATTTT.

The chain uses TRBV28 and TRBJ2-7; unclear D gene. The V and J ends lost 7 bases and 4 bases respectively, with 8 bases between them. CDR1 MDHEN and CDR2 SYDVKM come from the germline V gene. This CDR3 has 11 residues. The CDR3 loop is CASNVGYEQYF. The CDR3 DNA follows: TGTGCCAGCAATGTTGGGTACGAGCAGTACTTC.

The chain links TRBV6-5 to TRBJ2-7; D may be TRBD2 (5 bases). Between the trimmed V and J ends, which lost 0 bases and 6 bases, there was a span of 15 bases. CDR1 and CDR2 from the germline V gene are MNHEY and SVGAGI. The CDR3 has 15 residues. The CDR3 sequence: CASSYSSGRSREQYF. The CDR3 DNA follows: TGTGCCAGCAGTTACTCTTCGGGAAGGTCTCGCGAGCAGTACTTC.

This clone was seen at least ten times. The chain's CDR3 is CASSPVLFSYEQYF. CDR3 DNA sequence: TGTGCCAGCAGTCCCGTCCTATTCTCCTACGAGCAGTACTTC. This chain joins TRBV28 and TRBJ2-7; no reliable D call. The germline V gene encodes CDR1 MDHEN and CDR2 SYDVKM. Trimming took off 5 bases at V and 0 bases at J, with 11 bases between the two ends. CDR3 length equals 14 residues.

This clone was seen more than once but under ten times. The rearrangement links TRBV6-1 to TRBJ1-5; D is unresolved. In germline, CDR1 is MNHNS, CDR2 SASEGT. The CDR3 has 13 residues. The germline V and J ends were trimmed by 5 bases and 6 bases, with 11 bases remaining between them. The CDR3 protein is CASSLFRGQPQHF. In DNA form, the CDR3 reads TGTGCCAGCAGTTTGTTTCGAGGTCAGCCCCAGCATTTT.